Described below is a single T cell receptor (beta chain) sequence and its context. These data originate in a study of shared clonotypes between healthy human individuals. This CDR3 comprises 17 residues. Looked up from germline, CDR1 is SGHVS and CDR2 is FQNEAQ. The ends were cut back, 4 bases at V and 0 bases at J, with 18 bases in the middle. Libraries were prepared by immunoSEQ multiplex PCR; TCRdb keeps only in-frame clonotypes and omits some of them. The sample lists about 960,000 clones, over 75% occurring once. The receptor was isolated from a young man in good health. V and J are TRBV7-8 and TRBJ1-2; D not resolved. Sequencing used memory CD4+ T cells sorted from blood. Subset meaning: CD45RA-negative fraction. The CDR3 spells CASSSKGPLNPNYGYTF. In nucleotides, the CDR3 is TGTGCCAGCAGCTCAAAGGGCCCGTTGAACCCTAACTATGGCTACACCTTC.